The clone carrying this T cell receptor beta chain was counted ten times or more. The data belong to a study of regulatory T cells in long-lasting Graves disease. At the level of the study: Graves' patients who were just diagnosed had used antithyroid drugs for under 3 months.

CDR3-region Arm-PCR and iRepertoire HTBI primers produced the TCR beta libraries. TCRdb re-analysed the multiplex PCR reads in MiXCR, keeping a single row per CDR3 protein. The sample lists hundreds of thousands of distinct CDR3 sequences; around 16% were seen once. The CDR3 covers 17 residues. V gave up 5 bases and J gave up 9 bases; unmatched junction bases: 14. Per the germline V gene, CDR1 is SGHTA and CDR2 is FQGNSA. Time point indicated: newly diagnosed GD, antithyroid drugs for less than 3 months. After RNA was extracted from PBMCs, the TCR library was made from it. These records were also assigned to another study, of T cells in Graves' hyperthyroidism and ophthalmopathy. That source notes: Exclusion of a patient resulted from uncontrolled infection, other autoimmune disease, pregnancy or lactation. RT-PCR in the first round (using the HTBI primer set) targeted the TCR CDR3. Researchers found most expanded thyroid clonotypes above 0.001 in blood as well.

The genes are TRBV7-2 and TRBJ2-1; 12 nucleotides match TRBD2. The sample consisted of peripheral blood mononuclear cells (PBMCs), taken at new diagnosis, from a patient treated with antithyroid drugs. This clonotype was sampled from a man aged 18 to 30 with Graves disease. The CDR3 DNA reads TGTGCCAGCAGCCCTAGGGCCCTAGCGGGAGGGCCAGGTGAGCAGTTCTTC. Residues: CASSPRALAGGPGEQFF.